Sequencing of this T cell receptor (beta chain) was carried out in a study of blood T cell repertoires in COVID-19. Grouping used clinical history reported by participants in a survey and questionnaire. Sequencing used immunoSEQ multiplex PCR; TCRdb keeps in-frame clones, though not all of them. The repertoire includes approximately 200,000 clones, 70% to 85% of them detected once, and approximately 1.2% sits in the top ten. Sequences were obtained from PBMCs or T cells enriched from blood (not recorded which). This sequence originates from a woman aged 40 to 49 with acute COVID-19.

In DNA, the CDR3 is TGTGCCAGCAGCTTAACTAACAGGGGCTCACCCCTCCACTTT. It codes for CASSLTNRGSPLHF. The V and J genes are TRBV7-3 and TRBJ1-6, with 7 nucleotides matching TRBD1. The length of the CDR3 is 14 residues. The germline gives CDR1 SGHTA, CDR2 FQGTGA. With 0 bases clipped from V and 10 bases from J, the junction kept 3 bases outside the gene matches. Using reference TRBV7-3 and TRBJ1-6 for the parts outside the CDR3, the full variable domain is GAGVSQTPSNKVTEKGKYVELRCDPISGHTALYWYRQSLGQGPEFLIYFQGTGAADDSGLPNDRFFAVRPEGSVSTLKIQRTERGDSAVYLCASSLTNRGSPLHFGNGTRLTVT.